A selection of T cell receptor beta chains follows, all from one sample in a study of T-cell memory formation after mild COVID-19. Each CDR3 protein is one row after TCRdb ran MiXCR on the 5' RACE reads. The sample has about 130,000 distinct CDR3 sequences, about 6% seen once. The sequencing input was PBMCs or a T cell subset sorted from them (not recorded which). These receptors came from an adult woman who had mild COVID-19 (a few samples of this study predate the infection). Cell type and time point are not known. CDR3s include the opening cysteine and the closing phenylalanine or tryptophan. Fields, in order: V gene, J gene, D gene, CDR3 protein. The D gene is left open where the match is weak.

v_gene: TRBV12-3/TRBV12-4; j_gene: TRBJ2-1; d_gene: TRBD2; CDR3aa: CASSWGEGDEQFF
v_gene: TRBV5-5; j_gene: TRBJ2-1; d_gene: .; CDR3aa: CASSRLVIGDNEQFF
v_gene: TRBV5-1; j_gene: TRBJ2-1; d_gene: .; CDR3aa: CASSLVVGSYNEQFF
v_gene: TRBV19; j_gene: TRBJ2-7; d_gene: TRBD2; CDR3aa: CASAGLAVYEQYF
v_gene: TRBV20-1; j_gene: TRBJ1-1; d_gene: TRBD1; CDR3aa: CSARDPGTGARNTEAFF
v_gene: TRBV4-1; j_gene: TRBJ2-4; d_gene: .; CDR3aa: CASSQRQLFDTKNIQYF
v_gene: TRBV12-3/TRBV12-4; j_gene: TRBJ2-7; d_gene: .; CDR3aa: CASSFSDTTYEQYF
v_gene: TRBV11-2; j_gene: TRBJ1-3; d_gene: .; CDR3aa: CASSLESGNTIYF
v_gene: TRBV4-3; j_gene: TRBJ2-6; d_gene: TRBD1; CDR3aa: CASSPGQAGANVLTF
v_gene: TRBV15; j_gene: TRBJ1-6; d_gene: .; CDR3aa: CATSSQGTLHF
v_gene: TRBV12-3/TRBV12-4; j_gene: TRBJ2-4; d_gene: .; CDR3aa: CASSFRGGLDIQYF